This TCR beta chain was recorded in a study of blood T cell repertoires in COVID-19. Overall study context: Nucleic acid was either cDNA or gDNA, and it came from T cells, B-cell-depleted T cells, or PBMCs.

Categorization into cohorts depended on clinical history that participants reported. Germline V gene data show CDR1 as SEHNR and CDR2 as FQNEAQ (reference sequence). Trimming took off 1 base at V and 2 bases at J, with 11 bases between the two ends. The length of the CDR3 is 15 residues. Here immunoSEQ multiplex PCR was the method, and the copy in TCRdb shows in-frame clones only, minus some. The sample holds roughly 300,000 clones; 85% to 90% are singletons and the top ten take around 4%. This TCR derives from a man aged 30 to 45 who had recovered from COVID-19. The V and J genes are TRBV7-9 and TRBJ1-2, with D hard to call. The sample consisted of PBMCs or T cells enriched from blood (not recorded which). CDR3 residues: CASSLDVSVNYGYTF. DNA for the CDR3: TGTGCCAGCAGCTTAGATGTGTCGGTAAACTATGGCTACACCTTC.